What follows describes a single T cell receptor beta chain. This may be a read error: a much more frequent sequence differs by one nucleotide. The CDR3 carries no conserved terminal phenylalanine or tryptophan, so it likely arises from a read error. The data originate from a study of kidney transplant recipient with SARS-CoV-2 infection. Germline loops: CDR1 MDHEN, CDR2 SYDVKM. V shed 1 base and J shed 6 bases, with 10 bases lying between them. CDR3 length equals 13 residues. TCRdb reanalysed the reads using MiXCR and keeps one entry per CDR3 protein. Among roughly 250,000 distinct CDR3 sequences listed, 25% to 30% were seen once.

This sample comprised a blood sample, obtained at baseline and on roughly day 110 from a kidney transplant recipient. This clonotype originated in a young adult male patient who had COVID-19 and was a kidney transplant recipient. These T cells may partly come from the graft donor. The gene calls are TRBV28 and TRBJ2-7; weak D call: TRBD2 (6 bases). The CDR3, as DNA: TGTGCCAGCAGTTTATTAGCGGTCCGCGAGCAGTACTCC. Translation gives CASSLLAVREQYS.